The entry below describes one T cell receptor beta chain. Antigen: not known. These data belong to a study of T cell responses to AZD1222 COVID-19 vaccine. Study-level points and caveats: Spike-specific TCR breadth and depth went up after people got two AZD1222 doses. The number of AZD1222 recipients seropositive at baseline was only 6 or 7.

Germline CDR1 is SGHKS and CDR2 is YYEKEE (reference sequence). The CDR3 consists of 15 residues. The V gene lost 0 bases and the J gene lost 7 bases, with 14 bases spanning the gap. Sequenced by immunoSEQ multiplex PCR; TCRdb stores in-frame clones only, minus some. The sample has 100,000 to 130,000 clones, nearly 90% seen once. This receptor was identified in an adult who received the AZD1222 COVID-19 vaccine. Sequencing was performed on peripheral blood, taken 28 days after the second AZD1222 dose. The rearrangement links TRBV5-5 to TRBJ2-1, with a possible D match to TRBD1 (5 bases). CDR3 region: CASSLEGAEWNEQFF. The CDR3 region has the DNA TGTGCCAGCAGCTTGGAAGGGGCAGAATGGAATGAGCAGTTCTTC.